This record looks at one TCR beta chain sequence and its context. Other DNA sequences in this sample translate to the same CDR3. These data belong to a study of blood T cell repertoires in COVID-19. Study in general: Both acute and convalescent COVID-19 samples were obtained from the United States, Italy and Spain.

Sequencing used immunoSEQ multiplex PCR; TCRdb keeps in-frame clones, though not all of them. The sample holds 250,000 to 350,000 clones, about 87% seen once. The V gene's germline CDR1 is SGDLS and CDR2 YYNGEE. V shed 2 bases and J 4 bases; nucleotides not matched to a gene: 4. The CDR3 has 14 amino acids. The chain combines TRBV9 with TRBJ2-5; 8 nucleotides line up with TRBD2. The sequencing input was peripheral blood. The clonotype comes from a woman aged 50 to 60 who had recovered from COVID-19. This chain's CDR3 is CASSVGLAGETQYF. CDR3 in DNA: TGTGCCAGCAGCGTCGGTCTAGCGGGAGAGACCCAGTACTTC.